This TCR beta chain originates from a study of blood T cell repertoires in COVID-19 (dated by TCRdb to 2020 to 2022). Regarding the study in general: Samples covering the acute and convalescent phases of COVID-19 were provided by collaborators in the United States, Italy and Spain. The repertoires were made available in a free public database intended to serve as a resource for research on the immune response to SARS-CoV-2. Where available, HLA class I and class II types were obtained from metadata supplied by the sample provider rather than from assay-based typing. Deeply sampled blood TCRbeta repertoires from subjects exposed to, actively infected with, or recovered from COVID-19 were included in the dataset. The material from the prospective study consisted of cDNA or gDNA derived from T cells, B-cell-depleted T cells, or PBMCs. Samples came from the ongoing ImmuneRACE study (first 160 participants) plus 1,254 subjects from 6 global collaborators. Nearly every sample came with metadata listing a de-identified subject ID, COVID-19 status, age in years and sex. General conclusions and limits of the study: How much clinical and demographic metadata was included differed by source and by participant, and the metadata was provided uncurated.

This clone was seen only once. It has no known antigen specificity. No base qualities exist here, and no much larger clone lies one base off it. TCRbeta CDR3 regions were amplified from genomic DNA by means of the immunoSEQ Assay, a bias-controlled multiplex PCR. Turning to the authors' computational methods: The number of nucleated cells in each sample was estimated from the amplification of reference gene primers within the assay. To quantify the absolute abundance of each unique TCRbeta CDR3 rearrangement, sequence reads were collapsed and filtered. For each sample, productive Simpson clonality was calculated as the square root of Simpson's diversity index over productive rearrangements. Here the immuneACCESS table is served through TCRdb, limited to in-frame sequences with V and J called. Missing clones are a known gap in these copies; in checked studies unresolved V genes cover under half, and the rest lacks a known reason. That table gives V, J and clone size, and the DNA gave D and trimming. Within this sample are fewer than 75,000 clones, with about 88% of them counted one time only. Clones ranked in the top ten supply roughly 3.9% of the sample.

Collaborating institutions collected whole blood in K2EDTA tubes following their own protocols. Collaborator samples were shipped for TCRbeta analysis as frozen whole blood, isolated PBMCs, or DNA extracted from either sample type. Trimming takes 0 bases from V and 5 bases from J, and the germline ends sit 12 bases apart. The CDR3 goes from the cysteine to the phenylalanine over 14 residues. Only CDR3 DNA remains: 42 bases, in frame from the first base. CDR1 and CDR2, per the germline V gene, are SGHRS and YFSETQ. The rearranged chain carries TRBV5-1 and TRBJ2-7, with a tentative D gene TRBD1 over 6 matching bases. The receptor was isolated from a man between 65 and 79 years old with acute or convalescent COVID-19. Sequencing input: peripheral blood. CDR3 sequence: CASSLGQAGDEQYF. The sequence in DNA is TGCGCCAGCAGCTTGGGACAGGCGGGCGACGAGCAGTACTTC.